Listed below are T cell receptor beta chains from one sample, sequenced in a study of blood T cells in healthy people across ages. TCRdb recomputed calls from the 5' RACE reads with MiXCR, one row per CDR3 protein. Of hundreds of thousands of distinct CDR3 sequences in the sample, under 30% were seen once. These same records also appear under a second study, on T cells of mothers and their children.

The sequencing input was blood. The receptor source for this set is a boy younger than 18 in good health. Each CDR3 is given with its conserved first and last residue.

TRBV5-1	CASSLTGRGETQYF
TRBV13	CASSRLNQETQYF
TRBV5-4	CASSMDRPYTEAFF
TRBV6-5	CASGQVYYEQYF
TRBV4-1	CASSQVGGPDEQFF
TRBV7-9	CASSSRGGLAIETQYF
TRBV11-2	CASSLDWDPTDTQYF
TRBV2	CASKGLQETQYF
TRBV27	CASSPYKAGGANEQFF
TRBV29-1	CSVEGSLAGVGQETQYF
TRBV7-9	CASSPEEGGETQYF
TRBV5-5	CASSLMQGYNEQFF
TRBV15	CATSTRTGSLAGTETQYF
TRBV2	CASSEGRGPNEQFF
TRBV27	CASSLYGRQNEKLFF
TRBV28	CASSPLPGQGGGYEQYF
TRBV29-1	CSGGRGGMETQYF
TRBV7-8	CASSLGHSSETQYF
TRBV10-2	CASSDSGGRNIQYF
TRBV5-1	CASSLGAYYQETQYF
TRBV12-3/TRBV12-4	CASSFDRAPEKLFF
TRBV27	CASSPAVLLQETQYF
TRBV3-1	CASSLRGPGELFF
TRBV14	CASSTWLAGTDTQYF
TRBV9	CASSVGGGAFQETQYF
TRBV12-5	CASGPTGFGEQFF
TRBV5-1	CASSRRQATDTQYF
TRBV30	CAWSLHYNEQFF
TRBV28	CASSFDRDRYEQYF
TRBV9	CASSVGGTSGVTQYF
TRBV11-2	CASSLKPRVGVSQPQHF
TRBV7-9	CASRLGQQNTGELFF
TRBV5-1	CASNEPGTTYEQYF